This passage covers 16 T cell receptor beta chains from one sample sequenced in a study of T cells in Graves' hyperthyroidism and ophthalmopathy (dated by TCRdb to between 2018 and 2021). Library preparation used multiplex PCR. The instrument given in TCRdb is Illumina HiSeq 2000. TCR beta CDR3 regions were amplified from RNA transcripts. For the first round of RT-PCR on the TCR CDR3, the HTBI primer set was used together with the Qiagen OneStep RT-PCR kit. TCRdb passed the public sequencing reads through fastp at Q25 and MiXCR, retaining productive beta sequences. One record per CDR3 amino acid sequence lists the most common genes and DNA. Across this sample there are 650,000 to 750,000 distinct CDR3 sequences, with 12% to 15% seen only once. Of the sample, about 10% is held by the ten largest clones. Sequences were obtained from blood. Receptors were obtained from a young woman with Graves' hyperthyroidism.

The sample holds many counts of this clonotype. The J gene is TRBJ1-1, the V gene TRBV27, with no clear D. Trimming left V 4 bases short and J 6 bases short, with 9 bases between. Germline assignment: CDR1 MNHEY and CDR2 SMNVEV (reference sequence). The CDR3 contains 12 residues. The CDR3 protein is CASSSGVSEAFF. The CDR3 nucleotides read TGTGCCAGCAGTTCCGGGGTTTCTGAAGCTTTCTTT.

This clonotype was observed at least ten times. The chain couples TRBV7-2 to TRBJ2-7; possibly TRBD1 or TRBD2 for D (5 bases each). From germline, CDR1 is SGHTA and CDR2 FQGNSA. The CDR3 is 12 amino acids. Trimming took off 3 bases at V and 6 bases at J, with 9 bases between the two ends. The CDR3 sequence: CASSLMRGEQYF. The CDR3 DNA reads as TGTGCCAGCAGCTTGATGAGGGGCGAGCAGTACTTC.

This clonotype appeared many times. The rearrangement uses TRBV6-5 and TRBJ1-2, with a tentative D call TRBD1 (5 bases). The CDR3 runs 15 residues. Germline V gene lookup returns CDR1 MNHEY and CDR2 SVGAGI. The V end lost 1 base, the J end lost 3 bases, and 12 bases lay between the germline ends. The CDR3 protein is CASSYYRQGDYGYTF. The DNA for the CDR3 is TGTGCCAGCAGTTACTACCGGCAGGGTGACTATGGCTACACCTTC.

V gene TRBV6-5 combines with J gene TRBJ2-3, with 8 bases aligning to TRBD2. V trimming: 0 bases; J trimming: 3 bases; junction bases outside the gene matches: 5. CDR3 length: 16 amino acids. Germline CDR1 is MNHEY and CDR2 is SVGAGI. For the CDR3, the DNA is TGTGCCAGCAGTTACTCGCCAGCGGGAGCAACAGATACGCAGTATTTT. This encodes CASSYSPAGATDTQYF.

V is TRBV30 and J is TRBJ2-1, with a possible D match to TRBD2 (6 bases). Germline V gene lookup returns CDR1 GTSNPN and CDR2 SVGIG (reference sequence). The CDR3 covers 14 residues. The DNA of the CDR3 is TGTGCTGGGGGGAGTCCCGGTCCCTACAATGAGCAGTTCTTC. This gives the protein CAGGSPGPYNEQFF.

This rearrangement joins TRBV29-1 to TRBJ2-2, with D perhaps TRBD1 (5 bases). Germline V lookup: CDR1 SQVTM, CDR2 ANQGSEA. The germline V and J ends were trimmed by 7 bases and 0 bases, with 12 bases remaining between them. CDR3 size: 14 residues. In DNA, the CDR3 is TGCAGCGCCGCAGGGATTCCGAACACCGGGGAGCTGTTTTTT. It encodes CSAAGIPNTGELFF.

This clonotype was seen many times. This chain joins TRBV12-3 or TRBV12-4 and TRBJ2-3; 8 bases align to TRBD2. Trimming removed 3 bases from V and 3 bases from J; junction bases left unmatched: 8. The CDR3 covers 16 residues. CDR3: CASSLGLVRRTDTQYF. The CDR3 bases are TGTGCCAGCAGTTTGGGACTAGTTAGAAGGACAGATACGCAGTATTTT.

The CDR3 spells CASSLVVAGGTGELFF. DNA for the CDR3: TGTGCCAGCAGTTTAGTTGTAGCGGGAGGAACCGGGGAGCTGTTTTTT. The J gene is TRBJ2-2, the V gene TRBV12-3 or TRBV12-4, with 10 positions matching TRBD2. V lost 1 base and J lost 5; bases outside the gene matches: 4. The CDR3 spans 16 residues.

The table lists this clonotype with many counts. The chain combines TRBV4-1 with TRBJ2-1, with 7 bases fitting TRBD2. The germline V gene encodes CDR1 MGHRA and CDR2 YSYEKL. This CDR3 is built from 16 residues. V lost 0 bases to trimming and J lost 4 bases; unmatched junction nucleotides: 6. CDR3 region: CASSQDIGGGYNEQFF. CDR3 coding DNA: TGCGCCAGCAGCCAAGATATAGGCGGGGGTTACAATGAGCAGTTCTTC.

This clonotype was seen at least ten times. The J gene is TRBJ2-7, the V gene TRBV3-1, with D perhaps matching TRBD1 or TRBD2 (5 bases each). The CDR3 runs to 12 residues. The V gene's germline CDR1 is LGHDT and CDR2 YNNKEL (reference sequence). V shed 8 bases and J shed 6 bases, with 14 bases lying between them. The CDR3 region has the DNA TGTGCCAGCGGGCCGACGGGGCGCGAGCAGTACTTC. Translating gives CASGPTGREQYF.

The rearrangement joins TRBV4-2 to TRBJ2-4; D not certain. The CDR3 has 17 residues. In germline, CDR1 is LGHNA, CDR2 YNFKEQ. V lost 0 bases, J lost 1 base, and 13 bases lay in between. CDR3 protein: CASSQDSTPRAKNIQYF. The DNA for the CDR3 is TGTGCCAGCAGCCAAGATAGCACTCCTCGCGCCAAAAACATTCAGTACTTC.

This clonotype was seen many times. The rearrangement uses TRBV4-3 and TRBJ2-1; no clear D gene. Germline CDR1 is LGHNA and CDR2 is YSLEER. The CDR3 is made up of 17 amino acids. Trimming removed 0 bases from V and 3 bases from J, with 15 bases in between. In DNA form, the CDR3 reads TGCGCCAGCAGCCAAGATCCCCTAGTCTCTGACTACAATGAGCAGTTCTTC. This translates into CASSQDPLVSDYNEQFF.

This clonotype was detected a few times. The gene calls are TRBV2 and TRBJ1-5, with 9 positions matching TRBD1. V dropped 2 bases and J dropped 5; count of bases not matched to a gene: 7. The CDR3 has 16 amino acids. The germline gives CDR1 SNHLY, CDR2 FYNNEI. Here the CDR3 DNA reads TGTGCCAGCAGTGAATTCGCGACAGGGGGATATCAGCCCCAGCATTTT. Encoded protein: CASSEFATGGYQPQHF.

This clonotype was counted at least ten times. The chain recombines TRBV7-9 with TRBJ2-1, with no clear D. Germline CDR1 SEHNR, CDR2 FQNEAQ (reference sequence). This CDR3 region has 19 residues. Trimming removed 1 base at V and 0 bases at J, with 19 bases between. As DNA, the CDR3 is TGTGCCAGCAGCTTAGGGCTATTGTCCGGGCCTCGCTCCTACAATGAGCAGTTCTTC. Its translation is CASSLGLLSGPRSYNEQFF.

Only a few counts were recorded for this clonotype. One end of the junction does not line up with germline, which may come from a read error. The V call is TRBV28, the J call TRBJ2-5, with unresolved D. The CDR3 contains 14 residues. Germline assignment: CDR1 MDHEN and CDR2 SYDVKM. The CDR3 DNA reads TGTGCCTGCAGAAGTTACCGGGACCAAGAGACCCAGTACTTC. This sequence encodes CACRSYRDQETQYF.

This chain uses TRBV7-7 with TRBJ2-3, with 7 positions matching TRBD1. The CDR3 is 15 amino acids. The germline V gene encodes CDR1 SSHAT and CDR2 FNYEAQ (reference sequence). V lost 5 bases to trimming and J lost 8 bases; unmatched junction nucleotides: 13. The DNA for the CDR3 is TGTGCCAGCAGCCGACAGGGCCCACACATTGTTACGCAGTATTTT. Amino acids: CASSRQGPHIVTQYF.